The 4 T cell receptor beta chains below were found in one sample sequenced in a study of blood T cell repertoires in COVID-19. Profiled with immunoSEQ multiplex PCR; TCRdb holds only in-frame clones, not every one. The data contain fewer than 600,000 clones, more than 75% of them singletons. The specimen was PBMCs or T cells enriched from blood (not recorded which). These receptors originate from a woman in her thirties or forties who had recovered from COVID-19.

The CDR3 nucleotides read TGCGCCAGCAGCCTCGGATCCGGGAGGCGCTACGAGCAGTACTTC. The encoded protein is CASSLGSGRRYEQYF. The rearrangement links TRBV4-3 to TRBJ2-7, with 7 bases matching TRBD2. The V and J ends lost 4 bases and 3 bases, in that order; junction bases with no gene match: 9. There are 15 residues in the CDR3. The germline CDR1 and CDR2 sequences are LGHNA and YSLEER.

The chain uses TRBV4-1 and TRBJ1-5, with D unclear. V gave up 4 bases and J gave up 2 bases, with 12 bases separating them. The germline gives CDR1 MGHRA, CDR2 YSYEKL. The CDR3 is 15 residues long. The CDR3 DNA follows: TGCGCCAGCAGCCCTAGGAGGGAGGGCAATCAGCCCCAGCATTTT. This gives the protein CASSPRREGNQPQHF.

The CDR3 nucleotides read TGTGCCAGCAGCGTAGCTAAAGGACACGGACAGACCCAGTACTTC. This translates into CASSVAKGHGQTQYF. The rearrangement joins TRBV9 to TRBJ2-5; perhaps TRBD1 as D (5 bases). The germline V gene has CDR1 SGDLS and CDR2 YYNGEE. The length of the CDR3 is 15 residues. V was pared by 0 bases and J by 6 bases, with 15 bases between.

This clone has more than one count but fewer than ten. The chain combines TRBV7-2 with TRBJ1-1, with D unresolved. The V end was cut by 8 bases, the J end by 1 base, with 8 bases between. The CDR3 spans 12 residues. Germline CDR1 SGHTA, CDR2 FQGNSA. In nucleotides, the CDR3 is TGTGCCAGCGACAAAGGGAACACTGAAGCTTTCTTT. It codes for CASDKGNTEAFF.